These 21 T cell receptor beta chains share one sample of origin, sequenced in a study of T cell responses to AZD1222 COVID-19 vaccine. Data came from immunoSEQ multiplex PCR; TCRdb stores just in-frame clones and leaves some out. The sample lists 75,000 to 95,000 clones; around 84% were seen once. The material sequenced was peripheral blood, taken on day 0 of AZD1222 vaccination. These receptor sequences come from an adult in good health.

The chain joins TRBV2 to TRBJ2-7; TRBD2 aligns across 7 bases. This CDR3 has 15 residues. V was pared by 3 bases and J by 2 bases, with 7 bases of the junction left unmatched. Germline loops: CDR1 SNHLY, CDR2 FYNNEI. CDR3 DNA: TGTGCCAGCAGTGAGGGTGGCGGGGGAACCTACGAGCAGTACTTC. This encodes CASSEGGGGTYEQYF. The whole variable domain, filled in from reference TRBV2 and TRBJ2-7, reads EPEVTQTPSHQVTQMGQEVILRCVPISNHLYFYWYRQILGQKVEFLVSFYNNEISEKSEIFDDQFSVERPDGSNFTLKIRSTKLEDSAMYFCASSEGGGGTYEQYFGPGTRLTVT.

The rearrangement joins TRBV6-1 to TRBJ1-3, with a possible D match to TRBD1 (6 bases). Germline CDR1 MNHNS, CDR2 SASEGT. The CDR3 length is 13 residues. Deletions cut 11 bases from V and 0 bases from J, with 11 bases between. The CDR3 here is CAGGDNSGNTIYF. CDR3 bases: TGTGCCGGGGGGGACAACTCTGGAAACACCATATATTTT.

V is TRBV3-1 (or the pseudogene TRBV3-2) and J is TRBJ1-2, with 9 positions matching TRBD1. CDR1 is LGHDT, CDR2 YNNKEL, per germline (reference sequence). CDR3 length: 17 amino acids. V was clipped by 4 bases and J by 8 bases; unmatched bases: 17. The CDR3 reads CASSPNKPGWTGEGYTF. CDR3 in DNA: TGTGCCAGCAGCCCCAATAAGCCGGGGTGGACAGGGGAAGGCTACACCTTC.

The count of this clone is one. V usage is TRBV6-4 and J usage is TRBJ1-1, with TRBD1 as a possible D gene (5 bases). Trimming stripped 0 bases from V and 4 bases from J, with 12 bases between. This CDR3 comprises 15 residues. Germline V gene lookup returns CDR1 MRHNA and CDR2 SNTAGT. The CDR3 DNA sequence: TGTGCCAGCAGTGACTCTCTCAGGGTGATCACTGAAGCTTTCTTT. Residues: CASSDSLRVITEAFF.

V gene TRBV3-1 (or the pseudogene TRBV3-2) combines with J gene TRBJ2-7; 8 bases line up with TRBD1. Germline V gene sequence: CDR1 LGHDT, CDR2 YNNKEL (reference sequence). This CDR3 is 14 amino acids long. After removal of 2 bases from V and 4 bases from J, the junction contained 4 bases not matched to a gene. The CDR3 region has the DNA TGTGCCAGCAGCCAATCGGGACAGGTGTACGAGCAGTACTTC. Protein product: CASSQSGQVYEQYF.

CDR3 in DNA: TGTGCCAGCAGCCCTGGGGCAGGCGGGGCCTACGAGCAGTACTTC. Protein product: CASSPGAGGAYEQYF. The chain employs TRBV5-6 and TRBJ2-7; perhaps TRBD2 as D (6 bases). The germline V gene has CDR1 SGHDT and CDR2 YYEEEE. V was pared by 4 bases and J by 2 bases, with 16 bases between. The CDR3 is 15 amino acids.

The chain uses TRBV5-1 and TRBJ2-3, with 13 bases matching TRBD2. This CDR3 spans 16 amino acids. V gave up 4 bases and J gave up 0 bases; unmatched junction bases: 2. Germline V gives CDR1 SGHRS, CDR2 YFSETQ. The CDR3 sequence is CASSPGLAGSTDTQYF. In DNA, the CDR3 is TGCGCCAGCAGCCCGGGACTAGCGGGGAGCACAGATACGCAGTATTTT. The full variable domain, rest sourced from reference TRBV5-1 and TRBJ2-3, is KAGVTQTPRYLIKTRGQQVTLSCSPISGHRSVSWYQQTPGQGLQFLFEYFSETQRNKGNFPGRFSGRQFSNSRSEMNVSTLELGDSALYLCASSPGLAGSTDTQYFGPGTRLTVL.

The chain employs TRBV6-5 and TRBJ1-1; 7 positions agree with TRBD1. CDR1 is MNHEY and CDR2 is SVGAGI in the germline V gene. V dropped 6 bases and J dropped 4; count of bases not matched to a gene: 11. The CDR3 is made up of 15 amino acids. The CDR3: CASSRQGYGGTEAFF. The CDR3 DNA reads as TGTGCCAGCAGCCGACAGGGTTACGGGGGCACTGAAGCTTTCTTT.

The V call is TRBV7-3, the J call TRBJ1-1; unclear D gene. The V gene's germline CDR1 is SGHTA and CDR2 FQGTGA. CDR3 length: 13 amino acids. The V end was cut by 2 bases, the J end by 2 bases, with 6 bases between. CDR3 coding DNA: TGTGCCAGCAGCTTAGCCATAAACACTGAAGCTTTCTTT. Its translation: CASSLAINTEAFF.

The V and J genes are TRBV9 and TRBJ2-7; possible D gene TRBD2, 6 bases. The V gene lost 2 bases and the J gene lost 9 bases, with 18 bases spanning the gap. From germline, CDR1 is SGDLS and CDR2 YYNGEE. CDR3 length: 14 residues. CDR3 amino acids: CASSVGGPQGRQYF. In DNA form, the CDR3 reads TGTGCCAGCAGCGTTGGAGGGCCCCAAGGGAGGCAGTACTTC.

The rearrangement joins TRBV7-9 to TRBJ1-6; 9 bases are shared with TRBD1. Germline V gives CDR1 SEHNR, CDR2 FQNEAQ (reference sequence). J was trimmed by 8 bases and V by 6 bases; bases with no gene match: 8. There are 15 residues in the CDR3. CDR3 coding DNA: TGTGCCAGCAGTGGGGACAGGGTTTTTGATTCACCCCTCCACTTT. It codes for CASSGDRVFDSPLHF.

The rearrangement links TRBV25-1 to TRBJ2-1, with 8 bases aligning to TRBD1. Germline CDR1 is MGHDK and CDR2 is SYGVNS. The junction had 9 bases not matched to a gene; V was cut back by 2 bases and J by 15 bases. The CDR3 is 13 residues long. DNA for the CDR3: TGTGCCAGCAGTGAAGGGGGCAGGGGGCAAGGGTTCTTC. Translated: CASSEGGRGQGFF.

By sample share, this clone is medium-sized. The genes are TRBV6-1 and TRBJ1-3; weak D call: TRBD1 (6 bases). Looked up from germline, CDR1 is MNHNS and CDR2 is SASEGT. The CDR3 contains 15 residues. Between the trimmed V and J ends, which lost 2 bases and 4 bases, there was a span of 12 bases. For the CDR3, the DNA is TGTGCCAGCAGTGAAAACCCCACAGGGGGAAACACCATATATTTT. This encodes CASSENPTGGNTIYF.

The chain recombines TRBV5-4 with TRBJ1-2; 10 bases align to TRBD1. Per the germline V gene, CDR1 is SGHNT and CDR2 is YYREEE (reference sequence). The CDR3 is made up of 14 amino acids. V dropped 3 bases and J dropped 10; count of bases not matched to a gene: 9. The CDR3 spells CASSWDRGQENYTF. The CDR3 DNA reads as TGTGCCAGCAGCTGGGACAGGGGCCAAGAGAACTACACCTTC.

V usage is TRBV12-5 and J usage is TRBJ1-1; a possible D gene is TRBD1 (5 bases). The germline V gene encodes CDR1 LGHNT and CDR2 FRNRAP. CDR3 size: 12 residues. The germline V and J ends were trimmed by 3 bases and 9 bases, with 11 bases remaining between them. This chain's CDR3 is CASGFGGIKAFF. CDR3 DNA sequence: TGTGCTAGTGGTTTCGGGGGAATTAAAGCTTTCTTT.

The V gene is TRBV7-9, the J gene TRBJ1-4, with TRBD1 as a possible D gene (5 bases). The ends were cut back, 5 bases at V and 5 bases at J, with 15 bases in the middle. Germline V lookup: CDR1 SEHNR, CDR2 FQNEAQ (reference sequence). This CDR3 spans 15 amino acids. The CDR3 nucleotides read TGTGCCAGCAGCCTTCACCGGGGGGTAAATGAAAAACTGTTTTTT. It codes for CASSLHRGVNEKLFF.

In nucleotides, the CDR3 is TGTGCCAGCAATAAACTAGCGGGGAATGGGGCCAACGTCCTGACTTTC. It translates to CASNKLAGNGANVLTF. The gene calls are TRBV5-6 and TRBJ2-6; 10 bases map to TRBD2. J lost 3 bases, V lost 6 bases, and 6 bases had no gene match. The germline gives CDR1 SGHDT, CDR2 YYEEEE. The CDR3 runs to 16 residues.

A word on this clone: The junction does not match germline at one end; this may be a read error. The chain has TRBV12-3 or TRBV12-4 and TRBJ2-3; D is possibly TRBD1 or TRBD2 (5 bases each). The CDR3 sequence is 12 residues long. CDR3 DNA sequence: TGTGCCAGCAGTTGGGGGTTGGCCCACGGGGATTTT. Its translation is CASSWGLAHGDF.

The chain recombines TRBV29-1 with TRBJ2-1; D is possibly TRBD1 or TRBD2 (5 bases each). Deletions cut 6 bases from V and 10 bases from J, with 19 bases between. The germline V gene encodes CDR1 SQVTM and CDR2 ANQGSEA. The CDR3 is 13 residues long. The CDR3 sequence is CSVELSGPGEQFF. CDR3 nucleotide sequence: TGCAGCGTCGAGCTATCGGGACCGGGGGAGCAGTTCTTC.

The chain links TRBV7-2 to TRBJ2-3; no firm D call. The CDR3 has 15 residues. The V gene's germline CDR1 is SGHTA and CDR2 FQGNSA. The V and J ends lost 2 bases and 2 bases respectively, with 11 bases between them. The CDR3 region has the DNA TGTGCCAGCAGCTTAACCCGGACCACCACAGATACGCAGTATTTT. It yields the protein CASSLTRTTTDTQYF.

This chain uses TRBV30 with TRBJ2-7; no clear D. V shed 2 bases and J shed 3 bases, with 5 bases lying between them. The CDR3 is 11 residues long. Per germline, CDR1 GTSNPN and CDR2 SVGIG (reference sequence). CDR3 region: CAWSRRYEQYF. The CDR3 DNA reads TGTGCCTGGAGTCGTCGCTACGAGCAGTACTTC.